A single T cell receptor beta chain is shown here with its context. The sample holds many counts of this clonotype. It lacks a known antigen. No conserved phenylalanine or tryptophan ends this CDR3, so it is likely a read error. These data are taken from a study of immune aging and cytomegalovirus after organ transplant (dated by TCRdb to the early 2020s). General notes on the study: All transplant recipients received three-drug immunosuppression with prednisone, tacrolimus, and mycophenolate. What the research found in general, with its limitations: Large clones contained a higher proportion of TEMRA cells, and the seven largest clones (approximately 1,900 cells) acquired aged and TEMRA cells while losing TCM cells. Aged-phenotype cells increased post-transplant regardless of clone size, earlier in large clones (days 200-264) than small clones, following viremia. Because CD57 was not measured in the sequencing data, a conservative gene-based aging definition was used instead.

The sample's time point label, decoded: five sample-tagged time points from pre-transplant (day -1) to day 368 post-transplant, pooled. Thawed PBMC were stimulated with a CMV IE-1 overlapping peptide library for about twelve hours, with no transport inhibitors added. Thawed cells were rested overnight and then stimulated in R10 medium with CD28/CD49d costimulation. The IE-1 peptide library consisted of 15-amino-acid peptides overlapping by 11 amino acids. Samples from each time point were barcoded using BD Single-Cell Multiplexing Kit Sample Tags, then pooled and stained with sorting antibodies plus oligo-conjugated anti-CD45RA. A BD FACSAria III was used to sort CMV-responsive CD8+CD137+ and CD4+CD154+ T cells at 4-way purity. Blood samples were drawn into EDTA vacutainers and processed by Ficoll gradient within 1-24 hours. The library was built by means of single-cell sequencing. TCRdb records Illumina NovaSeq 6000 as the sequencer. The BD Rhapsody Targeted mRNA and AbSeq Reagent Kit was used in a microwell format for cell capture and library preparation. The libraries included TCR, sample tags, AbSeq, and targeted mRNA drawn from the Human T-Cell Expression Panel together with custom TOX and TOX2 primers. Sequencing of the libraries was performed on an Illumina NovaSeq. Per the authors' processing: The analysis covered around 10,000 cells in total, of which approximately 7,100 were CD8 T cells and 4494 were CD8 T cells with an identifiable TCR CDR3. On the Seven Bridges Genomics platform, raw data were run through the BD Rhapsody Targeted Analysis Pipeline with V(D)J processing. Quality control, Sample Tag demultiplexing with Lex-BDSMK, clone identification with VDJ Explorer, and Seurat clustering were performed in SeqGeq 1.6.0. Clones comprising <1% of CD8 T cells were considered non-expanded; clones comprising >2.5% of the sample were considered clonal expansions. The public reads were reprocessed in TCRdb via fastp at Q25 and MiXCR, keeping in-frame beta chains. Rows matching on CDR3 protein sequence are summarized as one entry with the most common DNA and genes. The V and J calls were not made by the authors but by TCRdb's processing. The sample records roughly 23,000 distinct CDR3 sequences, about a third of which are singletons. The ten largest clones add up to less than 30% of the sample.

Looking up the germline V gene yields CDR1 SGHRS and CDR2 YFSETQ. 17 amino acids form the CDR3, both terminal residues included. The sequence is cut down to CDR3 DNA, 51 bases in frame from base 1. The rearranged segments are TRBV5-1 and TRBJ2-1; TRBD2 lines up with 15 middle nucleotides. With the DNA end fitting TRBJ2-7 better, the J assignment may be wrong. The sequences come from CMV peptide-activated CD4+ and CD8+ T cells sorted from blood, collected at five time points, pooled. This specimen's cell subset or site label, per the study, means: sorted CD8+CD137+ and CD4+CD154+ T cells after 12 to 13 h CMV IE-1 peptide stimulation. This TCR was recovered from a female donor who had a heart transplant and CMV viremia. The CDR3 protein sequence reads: CASSAGLAGGSYNEQYI. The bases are TGCGCCAGCAGCGCGGGACTAGCGGGAGGCTCCTACAATGAGCAGTACATC.